Listed below are T cell receptor beta chains from one sample, sequenced in a study of response to subunit inactivated influenza vaccine. TCRdb analysed the RT-PCR reads with MiXCR anew, one entry per CDR3 protein. The sample has 450,000 to 600,000 distinct CDR3 sequences; approximately 7.7% are singletons. Sequenced here: PBMCs from blood, sampled around 25 months after vaccination. These TCRs come from a man aged 50 to 69 who received an inactivated influenza vaccine. The CDR3 runs from the conserved cysteine through the conserved F or W.

v_call: TRBV5-1
cdr3_aa: CASSWRPTGQLQETQYF

v_call: TRBV3-1
cdr3_aa: CASSRDGLSYGYTF

v_call: TRBV12-3/TRBV12-4
cdr3_aa: CASSLSELYEQYF

v_call: TRBV12-3/TRBV12-4
cdr3_aa: CASSTLAGGGSSEAFF

v_call: TRBV10-3
cdr3_aa: CAIRAGQTNEKLFF

v_call: TRBV28
cdr3_aa: CASSLAGWGVNTEAFF

v_call: TRBV5-8
cdr3_aa: CASTLRGSYEQYF

v_call: TRBV5-1
cdr3_aa: CASSLTGDTGELFF

v_call: TRBV4-3
cdr3_aa: CASSQGPAGAEAFF

v_call: TRBV21-1
cdr3_aa: CASSKGNLGAKNIQYF

v_call: TRBV7-2
cdr3_aa: CASSLTSGSGKYF

v_call: TRBV6-1
cdr3_aa: CASRAENSGYEQYF

v_call: TRBV6-1
cdr3_aa: CASSPTVYSNQPQHF

v_call: TRBV6-2/TRBV6-3
cdr3_aa: CASRPWGPLSNQPQHF

v_call: TRBV3-1
cdr3_aa: CASSQGAGNYGYTF

v_call: TRBV5-6
cdr3_aa: CASSFNYITSYNEQFF

v_call: TRBV5-1
cdr3_aa: CASSPRLKNTEAFF

v_call: TRBV9
cdr3_aa: CASSFRYGGIGSYNEQFF

v_call: TRBV10-3
cdr3_aa: CAISDPSVNEQFF

v_call: TRBV29-1
cdr3_aa: CSVGVAAENYGYTF

v_call: TRBV20-1
cdr3_aa: CSARGTTDTQYF

v_call: TRBV29-1
cdr3_aa: CSVEDRGQTILNTEAFF

v_call: TRBV5-1
cdr3_aa: CASSLDGGGRTGELFF

v_call: TRBV11-2
cdr3_aa: CASSARLDSPLHF

v_call: TRBV6-2/TRBV6-3
cdr3_aa: CASSPAGAGGDTGELFF

v_call: TRBV20-1
cdr3_aa: CSARVAGARYQETQYF

v_call: TRBV6-1
cdr3_aa: CASRLDARKQETQYF

v_call: TRBV6-1
cdr3_aa: CASRALIYNEQFF

v_call: TRBV12-3/TRBV12-4
cdr3_aa: CASSLQGAGSNQPQHF

v_call: TRBV30
cdr3_aa: CAWSVRGHTNTEAFF

v_call: TRBV7-2
cdr3_aa: CASSLGNWDNEQFF

v_call: TRBV5-1
cdr3_aa: CASSPGTGNEKLFF

v_call: TRBV5-1
cdr3_aa: CASSVDGSTYEQYF

v_call: TRBV11-2
cdr3_aa: CASSSRSGRIAYEQYF

v_call: TRBV5-1
cdr3_aa: CASSSRTAEEQFF

v_call: TRBV6-1
cdr3_aa: CASSEHGAGNIQYF

v_call: TRBV10-3
cdr3_aa: CAISEGDRRDSPLHF

v_call: TRBV24-1
cdr3_aa: CATSDGGTSGSYNEQFF

v_call: TRBV4-1
cdr3_aa: CASSQDRTGGGNTIYF

v_call: TRBV4-1
cdr3_aa: CASSQQGARGETQYF

v_call: TRBV5-1
cdr3_aa: CASSVNDGETQYF

v_call: TRBV10-3
cdr3_aa: CATGQGIRTEAFF

v_call: TRBV29-1
cdr3_aa: CSVEEQTNTEAFF

v_call: TRBV12-3/TRBV12-4
cdr3_aa: CASSSYSNYPETQYF

v_call: TRBV5-6
cdr3_aa: CASSLAAGGQFF